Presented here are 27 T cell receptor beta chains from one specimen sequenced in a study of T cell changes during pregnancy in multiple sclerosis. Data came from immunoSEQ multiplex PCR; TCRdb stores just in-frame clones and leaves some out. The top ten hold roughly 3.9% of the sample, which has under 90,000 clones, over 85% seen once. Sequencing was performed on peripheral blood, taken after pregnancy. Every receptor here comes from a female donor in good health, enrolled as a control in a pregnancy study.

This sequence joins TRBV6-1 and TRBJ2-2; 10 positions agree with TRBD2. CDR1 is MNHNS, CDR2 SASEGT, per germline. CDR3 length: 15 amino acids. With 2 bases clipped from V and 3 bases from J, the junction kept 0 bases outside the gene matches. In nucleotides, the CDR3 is TGTGCCAGCAGTGAACTAGCGGGGGACACCGGGGAGCTGTTTTTT. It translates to CASSELAGDTGELFF.

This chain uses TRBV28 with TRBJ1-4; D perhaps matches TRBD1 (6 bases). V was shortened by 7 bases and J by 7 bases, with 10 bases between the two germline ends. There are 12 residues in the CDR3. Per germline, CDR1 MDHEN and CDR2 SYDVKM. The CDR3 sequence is CASTKTGEKLFF. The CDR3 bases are TGTGCCAGCACCAAGACAGGTGAAAAACTGTTTTTT.

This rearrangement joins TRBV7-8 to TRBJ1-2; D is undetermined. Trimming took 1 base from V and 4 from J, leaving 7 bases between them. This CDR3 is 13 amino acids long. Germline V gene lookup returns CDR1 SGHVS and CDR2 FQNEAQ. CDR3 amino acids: CASSLGALYGYTF. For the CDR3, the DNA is TGTGCCAGCAGCTTAGGGGCACTCTATGGCTACACCTTC.

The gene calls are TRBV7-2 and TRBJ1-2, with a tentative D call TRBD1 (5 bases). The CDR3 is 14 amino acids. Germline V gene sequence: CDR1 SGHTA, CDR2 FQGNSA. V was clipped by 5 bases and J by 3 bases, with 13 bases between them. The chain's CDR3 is CASSLGGGDYGYTF. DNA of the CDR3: TGTGCCAGCAGCCTGGGCGGGGGGGACTATGGCTACACCTTC.

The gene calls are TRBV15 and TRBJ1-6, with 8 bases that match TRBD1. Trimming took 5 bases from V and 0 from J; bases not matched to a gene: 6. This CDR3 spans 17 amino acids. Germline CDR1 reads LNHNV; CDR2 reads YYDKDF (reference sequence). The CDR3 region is CATSQGQGSSYNSPLHF. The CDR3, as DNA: TGTGCCACCAGCCAAGGACAGGGAAGCTCCTATAATTCACCCCTCCACTTT.

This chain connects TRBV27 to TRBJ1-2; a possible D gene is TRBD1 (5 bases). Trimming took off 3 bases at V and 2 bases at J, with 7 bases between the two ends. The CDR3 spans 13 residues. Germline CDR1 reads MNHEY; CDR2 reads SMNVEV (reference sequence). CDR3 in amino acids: CASSFDSNYGYTF. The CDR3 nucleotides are TGTGCCAGCAGTTTTGACAGCAACTATGGCTACACCTTC.

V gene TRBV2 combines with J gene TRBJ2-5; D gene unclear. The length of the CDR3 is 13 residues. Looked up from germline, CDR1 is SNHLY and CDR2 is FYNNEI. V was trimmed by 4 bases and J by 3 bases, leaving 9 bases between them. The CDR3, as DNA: TGTGCCAGCAGTGGTTGGAGCAAAGAGACCCAGTACTTC. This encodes CASSGWSKETQYF.

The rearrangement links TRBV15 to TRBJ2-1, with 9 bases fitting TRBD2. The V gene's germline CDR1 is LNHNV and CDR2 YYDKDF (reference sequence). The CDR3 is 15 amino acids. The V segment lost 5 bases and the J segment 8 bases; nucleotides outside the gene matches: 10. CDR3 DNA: TGTGCCACCAGCCCTTTAGCGGGAGAGGTCTATGAGCAGTTCTTC. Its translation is CATSPLAGEVYEQFF.

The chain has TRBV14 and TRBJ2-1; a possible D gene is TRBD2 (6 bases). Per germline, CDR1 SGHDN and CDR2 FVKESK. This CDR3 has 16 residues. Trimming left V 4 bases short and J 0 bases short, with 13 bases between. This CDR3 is CASSPRGTRSYNEQFF. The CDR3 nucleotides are TGTGCCAGCAGCCCCCGCGGGACCCGCTCCTACAATGAGCAGTTCTTC.

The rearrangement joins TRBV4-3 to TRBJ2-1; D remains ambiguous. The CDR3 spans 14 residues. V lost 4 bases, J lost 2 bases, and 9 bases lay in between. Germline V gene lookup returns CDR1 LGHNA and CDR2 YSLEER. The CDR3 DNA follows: TGCGCCAGCAGCCTCGCGCCGACCTACAATGAGCAGTTCTTC. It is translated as CASSLAPTYNEQFF.

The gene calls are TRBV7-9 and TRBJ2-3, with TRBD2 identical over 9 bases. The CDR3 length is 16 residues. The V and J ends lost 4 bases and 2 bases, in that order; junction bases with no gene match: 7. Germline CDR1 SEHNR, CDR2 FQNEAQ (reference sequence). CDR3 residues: CASSWTAGGTTDTQYF. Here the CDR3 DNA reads TGTGCCAGCAGCTGGACAGCGGGAGGTACCACAGATACGCAGTATTTT.

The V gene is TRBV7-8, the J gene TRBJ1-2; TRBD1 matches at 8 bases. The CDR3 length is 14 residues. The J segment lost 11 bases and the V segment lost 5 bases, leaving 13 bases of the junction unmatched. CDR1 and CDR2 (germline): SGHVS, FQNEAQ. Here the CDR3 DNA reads TGTGCCAGCAGCGCCCAGGGGGCTCTAGTCGGGTACACCTTC. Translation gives CASSAQGALVGYTF.

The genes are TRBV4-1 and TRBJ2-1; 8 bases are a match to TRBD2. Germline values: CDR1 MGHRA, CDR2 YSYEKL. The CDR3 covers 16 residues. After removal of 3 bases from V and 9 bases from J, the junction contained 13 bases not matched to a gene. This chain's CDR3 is CASSHPGGGGRGEQFF. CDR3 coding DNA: TGCGCCAGCAGCCATCCCGGGGGGGGAGGCAGGGGTGAGCAGTTCTTC.

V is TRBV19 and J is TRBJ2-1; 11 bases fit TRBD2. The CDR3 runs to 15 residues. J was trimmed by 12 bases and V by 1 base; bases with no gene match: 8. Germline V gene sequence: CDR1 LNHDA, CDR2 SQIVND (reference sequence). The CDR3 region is CASSIGASGRRGQFF. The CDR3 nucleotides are TGTGCCAGTAGTATAGGCGCTAGCGGGAGGCGAGGGCAGTTCTTC.

CDR3 coding DNA: TGTGCCATCAGTGAGTCTGTGCGAACTGAAGCTTTCTTT. Amino acids: CAISESVRTEAFF. The chain employs TRBV10-3 and TRBJ1-1; D is ambiguous. The CDR3 extends over 13 amino acids. The germline gives CDR1 ENHRY, CDR2 SYGVKD. With 0 bases removed from V and 5 bases from J, the gap between germline ends came to 7 bases.

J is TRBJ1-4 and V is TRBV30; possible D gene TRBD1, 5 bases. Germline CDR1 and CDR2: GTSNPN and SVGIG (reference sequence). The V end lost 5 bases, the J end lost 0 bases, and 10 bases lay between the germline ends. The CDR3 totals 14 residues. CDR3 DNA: TGTGCCTGGCAGACGACAGCAACTAATGAAAAACTGTTTTTT. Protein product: CAWQTTATNEKLFF.

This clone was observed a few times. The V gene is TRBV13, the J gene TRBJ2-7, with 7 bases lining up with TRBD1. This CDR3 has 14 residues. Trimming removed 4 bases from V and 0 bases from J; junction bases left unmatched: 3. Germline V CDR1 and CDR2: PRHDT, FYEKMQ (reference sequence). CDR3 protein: CASSSGQASYEQYF. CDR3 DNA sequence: TGTGCCAGCAGCTCAGGACAGGCCTCCTACGAGCAGTACTTC.

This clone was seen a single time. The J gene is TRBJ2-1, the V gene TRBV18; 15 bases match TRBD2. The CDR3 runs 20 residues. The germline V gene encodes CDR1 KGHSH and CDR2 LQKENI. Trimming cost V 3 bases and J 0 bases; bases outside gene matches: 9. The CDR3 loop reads CASSPPGLAGGAVSYNEQFF. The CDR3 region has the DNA TGTGCCAGCTCACCCCCGGGACTAGCGGGAGGAGCGGTCTCCTACAATGAGCAGTTCTTC. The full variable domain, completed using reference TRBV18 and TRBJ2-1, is NAGVMQNPRHLVRRRGQEARLRCSPMKGHSHVYWYRQLPEEGLKFMVYLQKENIIDESGMPKERFSAEFPKEGPSILRIQQVVRGDSAAYFCASSPPGLAGGAVSYNEQFFGPGTRLTVL.

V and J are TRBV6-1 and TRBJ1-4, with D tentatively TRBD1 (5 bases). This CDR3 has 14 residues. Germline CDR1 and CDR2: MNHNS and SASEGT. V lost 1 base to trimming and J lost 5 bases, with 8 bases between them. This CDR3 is CASSEGQRNEKLFF. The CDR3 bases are TGTGCCAGCAGTGAAGGACAGCGAAATGAAAAACTGTTTTTT.

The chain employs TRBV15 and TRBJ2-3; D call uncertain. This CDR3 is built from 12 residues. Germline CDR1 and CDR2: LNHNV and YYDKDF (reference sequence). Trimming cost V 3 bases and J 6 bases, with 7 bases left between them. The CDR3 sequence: CATSSDSDTQYF. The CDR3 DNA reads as TGTGCCACCAGCAGTGACTCCGATACGCAGTATTTT.

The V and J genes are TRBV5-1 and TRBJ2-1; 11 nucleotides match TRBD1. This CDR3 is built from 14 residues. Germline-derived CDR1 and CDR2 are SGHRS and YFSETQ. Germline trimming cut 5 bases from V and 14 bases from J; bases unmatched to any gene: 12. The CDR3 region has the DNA TGCGCCAGCAGGGCCGGGACAGGGGGAGCGTCCGAGTTCTTC. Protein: CASRAGTGGASEFF. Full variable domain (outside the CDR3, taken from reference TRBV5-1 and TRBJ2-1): KAGVTQTPRYLIKTRGQQVTLSCSPISGHRSVSWYQQTPGQGLQFLFEYFSETQRNKGNFPGRFSGRQFSNSRSEMNVSTLELGDSALYLCASRAGTGGASEFFGPGTRLTVL.

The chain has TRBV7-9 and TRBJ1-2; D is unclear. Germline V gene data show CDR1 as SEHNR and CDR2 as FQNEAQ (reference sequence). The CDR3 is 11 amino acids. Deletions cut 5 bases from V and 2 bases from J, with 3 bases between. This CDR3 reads CASSANYGYTF. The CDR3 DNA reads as TGTGCCAGCAGCGCGAACTATGGCTACACCTTC.

The CDR3 sequence is CASSQIRDREEKLFF. CDR3 nucleotide sequence: TGTGCCAGCAGCCAAATTCGGGACAGGGAAGAAAAACTGTTTTTT. The V gene is TRBV11-2, the J gene TRBJ1-4, with TRBD1 matching 9 bases. The germline CDR1 and CDR2 sequences are SGHAT and FQNNGV. V trimming: 5 bases; J trimming: 8 bases; junction bases outside the gene matches: 9. This CDR3 is 15 amino acids long.

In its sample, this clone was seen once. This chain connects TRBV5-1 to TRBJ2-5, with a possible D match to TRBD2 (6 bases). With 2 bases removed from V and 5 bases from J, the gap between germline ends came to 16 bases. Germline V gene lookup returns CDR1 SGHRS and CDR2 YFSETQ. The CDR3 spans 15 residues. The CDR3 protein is CASSFGGDFRETQYF. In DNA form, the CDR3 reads TGCGCCAGCAGCTTTGGCGGGGACTTCCGTGAGACCCAGTACTTC. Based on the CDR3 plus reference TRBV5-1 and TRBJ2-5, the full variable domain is KAGVTQTPRYLIKTRGQQVTLSCSPISGHRSVSWYQQTPGQGLQFLFEYFSETQRNKGNFPGRFSGRQFSNSRSEMNVSTLELGDSALYLCASSFGGDFRETQYFGPGTRLLVL.

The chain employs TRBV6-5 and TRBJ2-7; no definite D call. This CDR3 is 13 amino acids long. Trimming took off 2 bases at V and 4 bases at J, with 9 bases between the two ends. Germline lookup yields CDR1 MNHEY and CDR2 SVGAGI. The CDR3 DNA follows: TGTGCCAGCAGTTACGGGCTGGCATACGAGCAGTACTTC. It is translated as CASSYGLAYEQYF.

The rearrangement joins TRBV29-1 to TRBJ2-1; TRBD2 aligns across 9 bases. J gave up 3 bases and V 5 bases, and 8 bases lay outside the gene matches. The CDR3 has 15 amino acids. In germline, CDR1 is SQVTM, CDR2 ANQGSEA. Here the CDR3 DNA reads TGCAGCGTTCGAGGGGGCGGGAGGGACTACAATGAGCAGTTCTTC. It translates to CSVRGGGRDYNEQFF.

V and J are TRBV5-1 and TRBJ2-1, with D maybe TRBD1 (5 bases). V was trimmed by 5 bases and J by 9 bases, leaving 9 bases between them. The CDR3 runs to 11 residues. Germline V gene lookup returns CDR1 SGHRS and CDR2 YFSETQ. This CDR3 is CASRQGPEQFF. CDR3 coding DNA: TGCGCCAGCAGGCAGGGCCCTGAGCAGTTCTTC.